This TCR beta chain was retrieved from a study of T cell responses to AZD1222 COVID-19 vaccine. Study results and caveats: In a largely white British group with more females than males, clonal diversity was possibly underestimated. At 160-218 and 743-854, vaccine-associated CD4 TCRs were dominant, and they spanned spike.

The CDR3 sequence is 15 residues long. Germline V gene sequence: CDR1 LNHDA, CDR2 SQIVND (reference sequence). Trimming took off 5 bases at V and 6 bases at J, with 19 bases between the two ends. This table comes from immunoSEQ multiplex PCR, and its TCRdb copy is limited to in-frame clones, with some not included. The sample yields about 150,000 clones, 80% to 95% seen once. With regard to this clone: The antigen is undetermined.

The sequences come from peripheral blood, collected 28 days after the second AZD1222 dose. The sequence was obtained from an adult who received the AZD1222 COVID-19 vaccine. The chain combines TRBV19 with TRBJ2-5, with D possibly being TRBD2 (6 bases). In DNA form, the CDR3 reads TGTGCCAGTAGTGGCGGGGCTTTCGCCTCGAAGACCCAGTACTTC. Translated, it gives CASSGGAFASKTQYF.